This note documents a single TCR beta chain sequence. Using immunoSEQ multiplex PCR, the repertoire was profiled, and TCRdb retains in-frame clones only, with some absent. The sample has about 150,000 clones; about 86% are singletons. V dropped 2 bases and J dropped 11 bases, with 4 bases sitting between them. The CDR3 contains 10 residues. Germline V CDR1 and CDR2: MNHNS, SASEGT. The record originates from a study of blood T cell repertoires in COVID-19. Study-wide context: Sources were T cells, B-cell-depleted T cells, or PBMCs; the material itself was cDNA or gDNA.

The sequenced sample was peripheral blood. This chain uses TRBV6-1 with TRBJ2-1; no firm D call. This TCR derives from a man between 65 and 85 years old with acute or convalescent COVID-19. The CDR3 spells CASSELKQFF. The CDR3 DNA is TGTGCCAGCAGTGAACTTAAGCAGTTCTTC.